The 22 T cell receptor beta chains reported below all come from one sample, sequenced in a study of immune heterogeneity within non-small cell lung tumors. TCR beta CDR3 was amplified by multiplex PCR using 32 V and 13 J primers. TCRdb passed the multiplex PCR reads through MiXCR, listing each CDR3 protein once. The table shows 5,000 to 6,500 distinct CDR3 sequences, with roughly a sixth occurring only once. Bulk tumor gDNA, roughly 600 ng per sample, served as the TCR template. Spaced far apart, several biopsies were taken from each primary tumor during surgery. The study enrolled patients with untreated, newly diagnosed non-small cell lung cancer who underwent curative surgery. The sequenced material came from lung tumor tissue. The receptors stem from a man between 35 and 55 years old with non-small cell lung cancer.

Concerning this clonotype: The conserved phenylalanine or tryptophan is not found at the CDR3 terminus, so this likely reflects a read error. The DNA is left out, because the CDR3 cannot be placed on it with certainty; the CDR3 is given as TCRdb lists it. The V and J genes are TRBV9 and TRBJ2-3; the table calls TRBD2, which could not be checked here. The CDR3 is 15 residues long, counting both termini. Per the germline V gene, CDR1 is SGDLS and CDR2 is YYNGEE. The CDR3 protein is CASSVEGSYEQYFGP.

This clonotype is categorized as medium-sized (0.01 to 0.1%). CDR3 sequence: CSARGGGTGGAKEGYTF. The CDR3 nucleotides read TGCAGTGCTAGAGGGGGGGGGACAGGGGGCGCTAAGGAGGGCTACACCTTC. The rearrangement links TRBV20-1 to TRBJ1-2; the match to TRBD1 covers 12 bases. This CDR3 contains 17 residues. Germline loops: CDR1 DFQATT, CDR2 SNEGSKA (reference sequence). Unmatched junction bases numbered 14, after V lost 1 base and J lost 8 bases.

By sample fraction, this clonotype is medium-sized. This chain connects TRBV6-6 to TRBJ2-2, with 7 bases aligning to TRBD1. V lost 2 bases and J lost 1; bases outside the gene matches: 4. The CDR3 has 16 residues. Looked up from germline, CDR1 is MNHNY and CDR2 is SVGAGI (reference sequence). CDR3 DNA: TGTGCCAGCAGTTACCTATGGACAGGGAACACCGGGGAGCTGTTTTTT. Protein: CASSYLWTGNTGELFF.

Comment on this clonotype: A much larger clone lies a single base off, so this may be a read error. The chain carries TRBV27 and TRBJ1-4, with a weak D call TRBD1 (6 bases). This CDR3 is 12 amino acids long. The germline CDR1 and CDR2 sequences are MNHEY and SMNVEV (reference sequence). V lost 10 bases and J 4 bases, leaving 10 bases between the germline ends. The CDR3 loop reads CAIRTVNEKLFF. CDR3 DNA sequence: TGTGCCATCCGGACAGTTAATGAAAAACTGTTTTTT.

In its sample, this clonotype ranks as medium-sized. V usage is TRBV20-1 and J usage is TRBJ2-2; 9 bases line up with TRBD2. This CDR3 contains 16 residues. V lost 4 bases and J lost 6; bases outside the gene matches: 12. The germline CDR1 and CDR2 sequences are DFQATT and SNEGSKA (reference sequence). The CDR3 coding sequence is TGCAGTGCTACCTTCGGCGGGAGGGTCTGGTCCGGGGAGCTGTTTTTT. Protein sequence: CSATFGGRVWSGELFF.

In this sample, this clonotype is medium-sized. The chain recombines TRBV6-1 with TRBJ2-7, with TRBD1 identical over 10 bases. Germline CDR1 MNHNS, CDR2 SASEGT. The CDR3 runs to 15 residues. With 0 bases clipped from V and 7 bases from J, the junction kept 6 bases outside the gene matches. As DNA, the CDR3 is TGTGCCAGCAGTGAAGCAGGACAGGGGGGGTGGGAGCAGTACTTC. Translation gives CASSEAGQGGWEQYF.

As to this clonotype: In this CDR3 the conserved last residue, phenylalanine or tryptophan, is missing, so a read error is likely. The limits of the CDR3 on the DNA are not certain, so only TCRdb's listed CDR3 is given. The chain uses TRBV7-3 and TRBJ2-3; the listed D gene, TRBD2, was not tested against the DNA. The CDR3 is 16 residues long, counting both termini. Germline CDR1 reads SGHTA; CDR2 reads FQGTGA. The CDR3 region is CASSLFGLGDEQYFGP.

To note about this clonotype: A read error may be the cause here, since a much bigger clone is one base away. The chain has TRBV7-9 and TRBJ2-5; D is possibly TRBD1 or TRBD2 (5 bases each). This CDR3 comprises 12 residues. V lost 8 bases to trimming and J lost 5 bases, with 12 bases between them. Germline-derived CDR1 and CDR2 are SEHNR and FQNEAQ (reference sequence). The DNA for the CDR3 is TGTGCCAGCGGCATAGGGGAGGAGACCCAGTACTTC. It is translated as CASGIGEETQYF.

This clonotype is medium-sized (0.01 to 0.1%) within its sample. The chain recombines TRBV6-6 with TRBJ2-7; D gene uncertain. Trimming removed 0 bases from V and 5 bases from J, with 11 bases in between. Germline V gene data show CDR1 as MNHNY and CDR2 as SVGAGI (reference sequence). The CDR3 length is 14 residues. CDR3 in amino acids: CASSYSPGRDEQYF. CDR3 sequence (DNA): TGTGCCAGCAGTTACTCCCCCGGACGGGACGAGCAGTACTTC.

J is TRBJ2-1 and V is TRBV5-5, with a possible D match to TRBD2 (6 bases). The length of the CDR3 is 17 residues. The V gene's germline CDR1 is SGHKS and CDR2 YYEKEE (reference sequence). V lost 1 base, J lost 4 bases, and 18 bases lay in between. The CDR3 coding sequence is TGTGCCAGCAGCTTGCGTCTGCGCGGAGGGGCTTACAATGAGCAGTTCTTC. This translates into CASSLRLRGGAYNEQFF.

By share, this clonotype counts as medium-sized. The rearrangement links TRBV5-1 to TRBJ1-2; the match to TRBD1 covers 7 bases. CDR1 is SGHRS, CDR2 YFSETQ, per germline. The CDR3 contains 15 residues. V gave up 4 bases and J gave up 5 bases; unmatched junction bases: 11. In nucleotides, the CDR3 is TGCGCCAGCAGCCCACAGACAGGGTGGGCGTATGGCTACACCTTC. It encodes CASSPQTGWAYGYTF.

Details on this clonotype: A read error may be the cause here, since a much bigger clone is one base away. V is TRBV24-1 and J is TRBJ2-4; D is possibly TRBD2 (5 bases). This CDR3 comprises 15 residues. Germline V gene data show CDR1 as KGHDR and CDR2 as SFDVKD. CDR3 protein: CATIDLRVIGNIQYF. CDR3 DNA sequence: TGTGCCACCATTGATTTGAGGGTCATAGGAAACATTCAGTACTTC.

This clonotype rates as medium-sized. The rearrangement links TRBV5-1 to TRBJ2-3; the D gene could be TRBD1 or TRBD2 (5 bases each). CDR1 and CDR2 (germline): SGHRS, YFSETQ. V was trimmed by 0 bases and J by 6 bases, leaving 17 bases between them. This CDR3 comprises 16 residues. This CDR3 is CASSLGQKIIADTQYF. The CDR3 DNA is TGCGCCAGCAGCTTGGGACAGAAGATTATAGCGGATACGCAGTATTTT.

Notes on this clonotype: Lacking the conserved final phenylalanine or tryptophan, this CDR3 likely reflects a read error. The limits of the CDR3 on the DNA are not certain, so only TCRdb's listed CDR3 is given. The genes are TRBV15 and TRBJ2-3; TRBD1 was called by the table and not checked on the DNA. The CDR3 sequence runs 16 residues, both termini included. Germline V lookup: CDR1 LNHNV, CDR2 YYDKDF (reference sequence). The CDR3 spells CATSPWDSPYEQYFGP.

This clonotype qualifies as medium-sized. V is TRBV20-1 and J is TRBJ2-7; D is perhaps TRBD1 (6 bases). The length of the CDR3 is 12 residues. Germline-derived CDR1 and CDR2 are DFQATT and SNEGSKA (reference sequence). The germline V and J ends were trimmed by 4 bases and 6 bases, with 13 bases remaining between them. CDR3 sequence (DNA): TGCAGTGCTACAGGGGATTGGGGCGAGCAGTACTTC. Translated, it gives CSATGDWGEQYF.

The rearrangement links TRBV3-1 to TRBJ1-1; 7 positions match TRBD1. The CDR3 is 13 residues long. J lost 3 bases, V lost 4 bases, and 2 bases had no gene match. Germline V gives CDR1 LGHDT, CDR2 YNNKEL (reference sequence). The CDR3 nucleotides read TGTGCCAGCAGCCGCAGGGGGGACACTGAAGCTTTCTTT. Its protein is CASSRRGDTEAFF.

This clonotype was counted only a few times. V and J are TRBV6-1 and TRBJ2-7; 7 nucleotides agree with TRBD1. The V segment lost 5 bases and the J segment 2 bases; nucleotides outside the gene matches: 9. The V gene's germline CDR1 is MNHNS and CDR2 SASEGT. The length of the CDR3 is 15 residues. The CDR3 sequence: CASSYSEDRAYEQYF. In DNA, the CDR3 is TGTGCCAGCAGTTACTCCGAAGACAGGGCCTACGAGCAGTACTTC.

Only a few counts were recorded for this clonotype. The genes are TRBV10-3 and TRBJ2-2; D call uncertain. This CDR3 is 12 amino acids long. Per the germline V gene, CDR1 is ENHRY and CDR2 is SYGVKD. V was shortened by 8 bases and J by 8 bases, with 12 bases between the two germline ends. CDR3 in DNA: TGTGCCATCTCCCGGGTTATTGGGGAGCTGTTTTTT. Encoded protein: CAISRVIGELFF.

This chain links TRBV28 with TRBJ1-4, with 9 bases lining up with TRBD1. The CDR3 extends over 16 amino acids. Germline V lookup: CDR1 MDHEN, CDR2 SYDVKM. The trim removed 9 bases at V and 4 bases at J, leaving 12 bases unmatched. Here the CDR3 reads CASSPLGTGINEKLFF. The CDR3 DNA reads TGTGCCAGTAGTCCCCTCGGGACAGGGATTAATGAAAAACTGTTTTTT.

In this sample, this clonotype is medium-sized. The V and J genes are TRBV5-1 and TRBJ1-2; 9 bases fit TRBD1. This CDR3 region has 14 residues. The V and J ends lost 4 bases and 2 bases, in that order; junction bases with no gene match: 3. Germline V lookup: CDR1 SGHRS, CDR2 YFSETQ. The CDR3 sequence: CASSRGQGNYGYTF. The CDR3 region has the DNA TGCGCCAGCAGCAGAGGACAGGGGAACTATGGCTACACCTTC.

In its sample, this clonotype ranks as medium-sized. This chain connects TRBV7-3 to TRBJ2-7; 12 bases are shared with TRBD1. The CDR3 extends over 16 amino acids. V lost 5 bases and J lost 7; bases outside the gene matches: 12. Germline V gene sequence: CDR1 SGHTA, CDR2 FQGTGA. The CDR3 bases are TGTGCCAGCAGCCTCGCTCCGGGACAGGGGGCGGGGGAGCAGTACTTC. Its protein is CASSLAPGQGAGEQYF.

The chain has TRBV15 and TRBJ2-1; TRBD2 aligns across 7 bases. The CDR3 contains 14 residues. V lost 4 bases and J lost 6; bases outside the gene matches: 6. Germline CDR1 LNHNV, CDR2 YYDKDF (reference sequence). In DNA form, the CDR3 reads TGTGCCACCAGCACCCGACTAGCTCGCAATGAGCAGTTCTTC. Translating gives CATSTRLARNEQFF.